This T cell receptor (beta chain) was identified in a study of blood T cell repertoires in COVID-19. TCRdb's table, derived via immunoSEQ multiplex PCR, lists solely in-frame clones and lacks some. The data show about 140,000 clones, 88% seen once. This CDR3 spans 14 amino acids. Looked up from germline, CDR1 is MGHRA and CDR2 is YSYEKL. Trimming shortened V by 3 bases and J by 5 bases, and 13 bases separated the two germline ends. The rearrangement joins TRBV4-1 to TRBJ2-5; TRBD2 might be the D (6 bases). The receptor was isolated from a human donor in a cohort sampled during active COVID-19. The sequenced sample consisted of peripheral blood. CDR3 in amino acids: CASSHVGGFETQYF. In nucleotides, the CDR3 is TGCGCCAGCAGCCATGTGGGGGGTTTTGAGACCCAGTACTTC.